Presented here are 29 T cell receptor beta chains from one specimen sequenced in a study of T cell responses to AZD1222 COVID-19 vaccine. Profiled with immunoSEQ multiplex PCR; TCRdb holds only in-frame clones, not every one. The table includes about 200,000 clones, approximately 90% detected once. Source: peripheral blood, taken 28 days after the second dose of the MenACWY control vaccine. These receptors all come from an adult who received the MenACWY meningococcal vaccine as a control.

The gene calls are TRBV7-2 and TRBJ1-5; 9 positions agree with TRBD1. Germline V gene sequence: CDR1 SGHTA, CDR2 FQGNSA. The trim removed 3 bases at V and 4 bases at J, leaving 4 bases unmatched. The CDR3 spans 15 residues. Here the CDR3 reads CASSFGDRANQPQHF. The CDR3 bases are TGTGCCAGCAGCTTTGGGGACAGGGCGAATCAGCCCCAGCATTTT. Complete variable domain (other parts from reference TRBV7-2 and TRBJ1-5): GAGVSQSPSNKVTEKGKDVELRCDPISGHTALYWYRQSLGQGLEFLIYFQGNSAPDKSGLPSDRFSAERTGGSVSTLTIQRTQQEDSAVYLCASSFGDRANQPQHFGDGTRLSIL.

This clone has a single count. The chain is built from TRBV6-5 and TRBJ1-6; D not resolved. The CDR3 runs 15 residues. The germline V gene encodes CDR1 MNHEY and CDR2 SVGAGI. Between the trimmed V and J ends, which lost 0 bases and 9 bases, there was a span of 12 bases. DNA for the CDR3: TGTGCCAGCAGTTACTCGACGTCCGGGAGTTCACCCCTCCACTTT. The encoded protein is CASSYSTSGSSPLHF.

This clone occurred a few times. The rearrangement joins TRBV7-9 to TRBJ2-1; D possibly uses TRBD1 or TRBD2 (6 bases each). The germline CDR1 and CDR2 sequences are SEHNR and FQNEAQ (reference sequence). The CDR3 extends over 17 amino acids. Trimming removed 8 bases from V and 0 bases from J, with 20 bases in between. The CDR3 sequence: CASGQRAAGSSYNEQFF. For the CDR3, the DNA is TGTGCCAGCGGACAGCGGGCAGCGGGTAGCTCCTACAATGAGCAGTTCTTC.

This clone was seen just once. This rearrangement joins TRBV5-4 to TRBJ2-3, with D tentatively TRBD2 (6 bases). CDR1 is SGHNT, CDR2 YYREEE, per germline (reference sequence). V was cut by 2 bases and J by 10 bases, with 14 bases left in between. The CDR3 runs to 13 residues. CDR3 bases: TGTGCCAGCAGCTTCGGGGTGGGGGGTCCGCAGTATTTT. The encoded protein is CASSFGVGGPQYF.

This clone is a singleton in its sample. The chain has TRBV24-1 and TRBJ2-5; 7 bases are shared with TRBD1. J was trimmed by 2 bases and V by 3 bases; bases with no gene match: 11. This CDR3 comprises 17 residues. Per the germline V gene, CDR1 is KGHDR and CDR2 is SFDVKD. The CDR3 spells CATSDLKVGTAQETQYF. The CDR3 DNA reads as TGTGCCACCAGTGATCTCAAAGTCGGGACAGCGCAAGAGACCCAGTACTTC.

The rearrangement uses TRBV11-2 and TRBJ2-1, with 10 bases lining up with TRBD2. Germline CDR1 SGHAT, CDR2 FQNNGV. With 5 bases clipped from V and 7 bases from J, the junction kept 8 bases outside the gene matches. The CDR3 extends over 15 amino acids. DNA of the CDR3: TGTGCCAGCAGCAAGCTAGCGGGAGCGGTGAATGAGCAGTTCTTC. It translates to CASSKLAGAVNEQFF.

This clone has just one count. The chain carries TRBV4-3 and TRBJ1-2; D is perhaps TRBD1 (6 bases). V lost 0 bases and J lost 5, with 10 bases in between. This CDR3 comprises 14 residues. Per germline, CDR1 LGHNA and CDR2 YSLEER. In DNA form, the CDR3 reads TGCGCCAGCAGCCAAGACTGGGGGCCGTATGGCTACACCTTC. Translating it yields CASSQDWGPYGYTF.

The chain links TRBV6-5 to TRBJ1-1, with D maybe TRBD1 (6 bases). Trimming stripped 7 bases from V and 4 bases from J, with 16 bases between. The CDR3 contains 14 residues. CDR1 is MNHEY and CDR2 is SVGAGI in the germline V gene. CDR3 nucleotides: TGTGCCAGCAAGATAGACAGGTACGGCACTGAAGCTTTCTTT. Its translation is CASKIDRYGTEAFF.

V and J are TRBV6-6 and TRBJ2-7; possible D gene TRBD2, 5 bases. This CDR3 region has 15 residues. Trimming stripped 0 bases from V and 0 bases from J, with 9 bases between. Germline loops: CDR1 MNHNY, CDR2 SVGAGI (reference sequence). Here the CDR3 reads CASSYSSGSSYEQYF. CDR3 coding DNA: TGTGCCAGCAGTTACTCATCGGGGAGCTCCTACGAGCAGTACTTC.

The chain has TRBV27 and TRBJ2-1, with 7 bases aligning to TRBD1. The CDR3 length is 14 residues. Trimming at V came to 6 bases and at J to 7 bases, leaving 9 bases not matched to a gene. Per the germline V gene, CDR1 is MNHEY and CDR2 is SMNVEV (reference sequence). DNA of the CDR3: TGTGCCAGCAGCCAAGACAGGGTGAAGAATGAGCAGTTCTTC. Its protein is CASSQDRVKNEQFF.

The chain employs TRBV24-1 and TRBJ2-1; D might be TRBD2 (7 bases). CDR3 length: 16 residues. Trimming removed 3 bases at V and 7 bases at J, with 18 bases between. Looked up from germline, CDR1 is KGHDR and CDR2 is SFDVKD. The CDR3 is CATSDRRGGRLNEQFF. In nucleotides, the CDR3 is TGTGCCACCAGTGATCGGAGGGGGGGCAGGCTAAATGAGCAGTTCTTC.

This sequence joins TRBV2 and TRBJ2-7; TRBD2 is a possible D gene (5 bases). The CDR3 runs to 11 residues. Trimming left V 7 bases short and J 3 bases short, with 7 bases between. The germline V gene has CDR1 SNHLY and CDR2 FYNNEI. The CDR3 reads CASKTNYEQYF. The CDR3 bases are TGTGCCAGCAAGACTAACTACGAGCAGTACTTC.

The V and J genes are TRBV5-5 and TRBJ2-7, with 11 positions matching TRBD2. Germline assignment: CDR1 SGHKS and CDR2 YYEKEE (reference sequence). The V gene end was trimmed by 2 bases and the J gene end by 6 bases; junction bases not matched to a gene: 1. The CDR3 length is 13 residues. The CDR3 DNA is TGTGCCAGCAGCTTCCTAGCGGGAGGCGAGCAGTACTTC. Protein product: CASSFLAGGEQYF.

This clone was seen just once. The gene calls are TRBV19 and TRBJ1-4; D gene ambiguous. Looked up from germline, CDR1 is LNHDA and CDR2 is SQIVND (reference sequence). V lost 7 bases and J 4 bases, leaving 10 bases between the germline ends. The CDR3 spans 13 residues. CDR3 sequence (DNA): TGTGCCAGTAATTTCAGAATTAATGAAAAACTGTTTTTT. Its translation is CASNFRINEKLFF. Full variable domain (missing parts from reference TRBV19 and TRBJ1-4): DGGITQSPKYLFRKEGQNVTLSCEQNLNHDAMYWYRQDPGQGLRLIYYSQIVNDFQKGDIAEGYSVSREKKESFPLTVTSAQKNPTAFYLCASNFRINEKLFFGSGTQLSVL.

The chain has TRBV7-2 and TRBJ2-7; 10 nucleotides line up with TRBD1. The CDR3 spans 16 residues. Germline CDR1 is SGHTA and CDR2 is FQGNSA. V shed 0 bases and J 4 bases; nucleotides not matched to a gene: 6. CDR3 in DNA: TGTGCCAGCAGCTTAGCTTTCGGACAGGGGGGATACGAGCAGTACTTC. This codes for CASSLAFGQGGYEQYF.

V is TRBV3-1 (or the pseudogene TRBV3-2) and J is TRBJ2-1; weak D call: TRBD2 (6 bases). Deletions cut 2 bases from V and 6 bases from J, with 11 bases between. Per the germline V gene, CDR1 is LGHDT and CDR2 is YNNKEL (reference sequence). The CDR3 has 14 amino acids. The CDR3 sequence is CASSQTSMVNEQFF. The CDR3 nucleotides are TGTGCCAGCAGCCAAACTAGCATGGTCAATGAGCAGTTCTTC.

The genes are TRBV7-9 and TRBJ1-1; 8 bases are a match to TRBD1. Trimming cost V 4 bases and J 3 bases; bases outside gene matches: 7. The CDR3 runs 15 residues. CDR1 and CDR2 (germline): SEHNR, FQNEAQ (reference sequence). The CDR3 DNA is TGTGCCAGCAGCTCGGGACAGGTTCGGGACACTGAAGCTTTCTTT. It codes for CASSSGQVRDTEAFF.

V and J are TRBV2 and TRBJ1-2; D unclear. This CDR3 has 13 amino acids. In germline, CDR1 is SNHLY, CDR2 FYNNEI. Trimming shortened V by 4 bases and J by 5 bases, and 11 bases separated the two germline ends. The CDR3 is CASSGWGGYGYTF. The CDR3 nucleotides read TGTGCCAGCAGTGGATGGGGTGGTTATGGCTACACCTTC.

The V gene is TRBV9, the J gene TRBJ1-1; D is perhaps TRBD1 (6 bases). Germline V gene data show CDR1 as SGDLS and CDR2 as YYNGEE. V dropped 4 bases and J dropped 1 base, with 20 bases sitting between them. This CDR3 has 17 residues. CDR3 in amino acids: CASSPPSWKTGNTEAFF. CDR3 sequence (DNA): TGTGCCAGCAGCCCCCCTTCATGGAAGACAGGGAACACTGAAGCTTTCTTT.

CDR3 DNA sequence: TGTGCCAGCAGCCAAGAAAACGGGAGGGCCGGGACCCAGTACTTC. Protein product: CASSQENGRAGTQYF. The V call is TRBV3-1 (or the pseudogene TRBV3-2), the J call TRBJ2-5; the match to TRBD2 covers 8 bases. Germline lookup yields CDR1 LGHDT and CDR2 YNNKEL (reference sequence). This CDR3 contains 15 residues. Germline trimming cut 0 bases from V and 7 bases from J; bases unmatched to any gene: 7.

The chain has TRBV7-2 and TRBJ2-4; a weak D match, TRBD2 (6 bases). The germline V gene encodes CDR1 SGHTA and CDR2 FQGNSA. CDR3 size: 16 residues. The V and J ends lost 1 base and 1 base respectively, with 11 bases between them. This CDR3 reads CASSLVGTGAKNIQYF. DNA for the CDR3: TGTGCCAGCAGCTTAGTAGGGACTGGGGCCAAAAACATTCAGTACTTC.

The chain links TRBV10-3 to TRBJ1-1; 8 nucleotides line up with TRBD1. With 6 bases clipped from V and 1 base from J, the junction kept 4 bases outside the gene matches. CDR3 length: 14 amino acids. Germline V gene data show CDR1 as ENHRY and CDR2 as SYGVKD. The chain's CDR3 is CAIRGDRRNTEAFF. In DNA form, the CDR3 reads TGTGCCATCAGGGGGGACAGGAGGAACACTGAAGCTTTCTTT.

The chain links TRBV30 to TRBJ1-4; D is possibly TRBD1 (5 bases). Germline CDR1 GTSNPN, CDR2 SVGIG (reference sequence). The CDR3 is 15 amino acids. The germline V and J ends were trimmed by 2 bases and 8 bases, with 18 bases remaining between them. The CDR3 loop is CAWSTGTEVGEKLFF. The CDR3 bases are TGTGCCTGGAGTACGGGGACGGAAGTCGGGGAAAAACTGTTTTTT.

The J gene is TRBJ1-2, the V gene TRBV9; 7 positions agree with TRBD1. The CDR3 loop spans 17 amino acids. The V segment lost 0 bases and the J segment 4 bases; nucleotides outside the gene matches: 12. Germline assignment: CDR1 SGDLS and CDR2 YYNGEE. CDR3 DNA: TGTGCCAGCAGCGTAGGATGGGACAGATTAAGTAGCTATGGCTACACCTTC. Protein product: CASSVGWDRLSSYGYTF.

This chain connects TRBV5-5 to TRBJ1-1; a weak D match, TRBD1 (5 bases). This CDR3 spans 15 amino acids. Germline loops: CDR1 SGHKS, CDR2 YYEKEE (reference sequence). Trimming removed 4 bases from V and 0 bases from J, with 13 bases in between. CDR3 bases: TGTGCCAGCAGCCTCGACCCAGGGTTGAACACTGAAGCTTTCTTT. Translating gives CASSLDPGLNTEAFF.

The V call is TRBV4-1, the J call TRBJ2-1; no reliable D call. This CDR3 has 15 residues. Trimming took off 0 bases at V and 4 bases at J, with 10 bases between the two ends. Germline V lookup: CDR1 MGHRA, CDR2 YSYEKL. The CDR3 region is CASSQDRPRYNEQFF. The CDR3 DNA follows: TGCGCCAGCAGCCAAGATCGGCCACGTTACAATGAGCAGTTCTTC.

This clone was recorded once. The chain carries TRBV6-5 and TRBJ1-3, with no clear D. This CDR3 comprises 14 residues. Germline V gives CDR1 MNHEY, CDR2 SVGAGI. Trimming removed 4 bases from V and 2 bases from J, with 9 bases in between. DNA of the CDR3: TGTGCCAGCAGTTCTCGAGGACCTGGAAACACCATATATTTT. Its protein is CASSSRGPGNTIYF.

The CDR3 DNA sequence: TGTGCCTGGAACCAGGGGACGGGGCAGCCCCAGCATTTT. This codes for CAWNQGTGQPQHF. V and J are TRBV30 and TRBJ1-5; D is perhaps TRBD1 (6 bases). From germline, CDR1 is GTSNPN and CDR2 SVGIG (reference sequence). The germline V and J ends were trimmed by 4 bases and 7 bases, with 14 bases remaining between them. The CDR3 spans 13 residues. Variable domain in full (rest from reference TRBV30 and TRBJ1-5): SQTIHQWPATLVQPVGSPLSLECTVEGTSNPNLYWYRQAAGRGLQLLFYSVGIGQISSEVPQNLSASRPQDRQFILSSKKLLLSDSGFYLCAWNQGTGQPQHFGDGTRLSIL.

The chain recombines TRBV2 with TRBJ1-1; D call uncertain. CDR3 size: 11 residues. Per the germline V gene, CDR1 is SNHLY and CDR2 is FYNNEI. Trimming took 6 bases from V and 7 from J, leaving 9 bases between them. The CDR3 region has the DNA TGTGCCAGCAGGGAGGACGGTGAAGCTTTCTTT. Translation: CASREDGEAFF.